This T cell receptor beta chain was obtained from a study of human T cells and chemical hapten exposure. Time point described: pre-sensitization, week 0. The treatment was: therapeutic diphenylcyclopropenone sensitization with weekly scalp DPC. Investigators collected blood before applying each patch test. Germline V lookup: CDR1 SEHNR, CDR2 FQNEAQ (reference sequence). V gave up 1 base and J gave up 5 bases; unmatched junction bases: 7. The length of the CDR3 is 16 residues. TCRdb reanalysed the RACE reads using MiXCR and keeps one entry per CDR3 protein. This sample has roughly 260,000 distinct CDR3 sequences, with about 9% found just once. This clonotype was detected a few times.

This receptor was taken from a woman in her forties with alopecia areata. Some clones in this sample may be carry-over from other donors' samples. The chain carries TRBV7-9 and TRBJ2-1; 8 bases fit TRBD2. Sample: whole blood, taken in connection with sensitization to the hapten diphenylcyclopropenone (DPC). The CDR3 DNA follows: TGTGCCAGCAGCTTAGGCCCGGGACTAGATAACAATGAGCAGTTCTTC. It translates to CASSLGPGLDNNEQFF.